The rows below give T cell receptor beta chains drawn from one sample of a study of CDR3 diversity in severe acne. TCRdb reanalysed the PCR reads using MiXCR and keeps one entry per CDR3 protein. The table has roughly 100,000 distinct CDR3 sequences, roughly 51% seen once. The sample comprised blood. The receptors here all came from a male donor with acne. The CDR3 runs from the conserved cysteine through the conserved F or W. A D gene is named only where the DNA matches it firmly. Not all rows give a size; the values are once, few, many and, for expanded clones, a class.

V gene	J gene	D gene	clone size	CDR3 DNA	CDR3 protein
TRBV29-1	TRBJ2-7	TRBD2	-	TGCAGCGTAGCCGGGACTAGCGGGTCCTACGAGCAGTACTTC	CSVAGTSGSYEQYF
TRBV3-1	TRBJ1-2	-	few	TGTGCCAGCAGCCGTCCGGGACTCAGAGGCTACACCTTC	CASSRPGLRGYTF
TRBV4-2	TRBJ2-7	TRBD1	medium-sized	TGTGCCAGCAGCCAGGGGACAGGGGACTCCTACGAGCAGTACTTC	CASSQGTGDSYEQYF
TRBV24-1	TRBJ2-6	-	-	TGTGCCACCAGTGATCGGGGTACTGGGGCCAACGTCCTGACTTTC	CATSDRGTGANVLTF
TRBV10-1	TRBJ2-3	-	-	TGCGCCAGCAGTCAGCAGCGCACAGATACGCAGTATTTT	CASSQQRTDTQYF
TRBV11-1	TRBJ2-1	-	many	TGTGCCAGCAGCTTAGCGGGAGGTAATGAGCAGTTCTTC	CASSLAGGNEQFF
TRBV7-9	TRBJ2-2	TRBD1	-	TGTGCCAGCAGCCCGTCACAGGGGGCCGGCACCGGGGAGCTGTTTTTT	CASSPSQGAGTGELFF
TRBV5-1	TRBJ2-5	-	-	TGCGTCAGCAGCTTGTTGGGTCCAGGCGAGAGAACCCAGTACTTC	CVSSLLGPGERTQYF
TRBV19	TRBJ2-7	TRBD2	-	TGTGCCAGCAGCTTACCTAGCGGGACGAACGAGCAGTACTTC	CASSLPSGTNEQYF
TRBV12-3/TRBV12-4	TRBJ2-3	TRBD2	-	TGTGCCAGCCGACTAGCGGGAGGAGGAGGCACAGATACGCAGTATTTT	CASRLAGGGGTDTQYF
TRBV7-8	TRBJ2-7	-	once	TGTGCCAGCAGCTTAGGGTTCTGGGACAACTCCTACGAGCAGTACTTC	CASSLGFWDNSYEQYF
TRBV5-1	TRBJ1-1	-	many	TGCGCCAGCAGCTTGGGACCGGTCAACACTGAAGCTTTCTTT	CASSLGPVNTEAFF
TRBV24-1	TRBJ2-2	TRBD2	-	TGTGCCACCAGTGATCCAAGGGAGGGTGAGGCCGGGGAGCTGTTTTTT	CATSDPREGEAGELFF
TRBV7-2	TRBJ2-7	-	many	TGTGCCAGCAGCTTAGCTCGGGGGTCCTACGAGCAGTACTTC	CASSLARGSYEQYF
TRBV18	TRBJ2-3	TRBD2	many	TGTGCCAGCTCATCTCTACTAGCGGAGTCCACAGATACGCAGTATTTT	CASSSLLAESTDTQYF
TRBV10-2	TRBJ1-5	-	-	TGCGCCAGCAGTGAGAACGTCAATCAGCCCCAGCATTTT	CASSENVNQPQHF
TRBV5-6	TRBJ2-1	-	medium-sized	TGTGCCAGCAGCTTCTTAGATGAGCAGTTCTTC	CASSFLDEQFF
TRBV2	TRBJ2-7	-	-	TGTGCCAGCAGTGGGGCGGGGCCGCAGTACTTC	CASSGAGPQYF
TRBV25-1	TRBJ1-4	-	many	TGTGCCAGCAGTGAATCGGGTCTCCAAGCCGATCCAACTAATGAAAAACTGTTTTTT	CASSESGLQADPTNEKLFF
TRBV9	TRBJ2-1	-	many	TGTGCCAGCAGCGCGCTGACAGGCCCGTACAATGAGCAGTTCTTC	CASSALTGPYNEQFF